A single sample gave rise to the 19 T cell receptor beta chains below, sequenced in a study of shared T cell receptors in the human thymus. Using immunoSEQ multiplex PCR, the repertoire was profiled, and TCRdb retains in-frame clones only, with some absent. Of hundreds of thousands of clones in the sample, 87% were seen once. This same sample was also part of a study on human thymus T cells.

The sample consisted of thymocytes. Every receptor here comes from a boy in the first two years of life with a congenital heart defect.

CDR3 bases: TGTGCCATCAGTGACCCGGACAGTTTTATAGGAGAGACCCAGTACTTC. Residues: CAISDPDSFIGETQYF. The V and J genes are TRBV10-3 and TRBJ2-5; tentatively, D is TRBD1 (6 bases). Germline V gene data show CDR1 as ENHRY and CDR2 as SYGVKD. The CDR3 is made up of 16 amino acids. Trimming pared 3 bases from V and 4 bases from J, leaving 18 bases between.

V usage is TRBV6-5 and J usage is TRBJ2-7; 7 positions agree with TRBD1. The CDR3 runs 14 residues. The germline V gene encodes CDR1 MNHEY and CDR2 SVGAGI. The junction had 8 bases not matched to a gene; V was cut back by 6 bases and J by 3 bases. The CDR3 DNA sequence: TGTGCCAGCAGGGAGGACAGGAAGGGCTACGAGCAGTACTTC. Protein sequence: CASREDRKGYEQYF.

This clone was detected only once. The CDR3 loop is CASGSPDREKETQYF. CDR3 bases: TGTGCTAGTGGATCACCCGACAGGGAGAAGGAGACCCAGTACTTC. V gene TRBV12-5 combines with J gene TRBJ2-5; 7 bases are a match to TRBD1. CDR1 and CDR2 (germline): LGHNT, FRNRAP. V was pared by 6 bases and J by 5 bases, with 12 bases of the junction left unmatched. The CDR3 has 15 residues.

The chain has TRBV6-1 and TRBJ2-4; 11 bases agree with TRBD1. With V trimmed by 6 bases and J by 8 bases, 9 bases remained unmatched. Looked up from germline, CDR1 is MNHNS and CDR2 is SASEGT. CDR3 length equals 15 residues. The CDR3 DNA sequence: TGTGCCAGCAGGACTCGGACAGGGGGCTTGTACATTCAGTACTTC. Translated: CASRTRTGGLYIQYF.

The chain joins TRBV25-1 to TRBJ1-6, with 7 nucleotides matching TRBD1. Losses at the gene ends were 2 bases for V and 5 bases for J; bases not matched to a gene: 6. Germline-derived CDR1 and CDR2 are MGHDK and SYGVNS. The CDR3 extends over 16 amino acids. The CDR3 sequence: CASSEAGGTDNSPLHF. The CDR3 region has the DNA TGTGCCAGCAGTGAAGCTGGGGGGACAGATAATTCACCCCTCCACTTT. Using reference TRBV25-1 and TRBJ1-6 for the parts outside the CDR3, the full variable domain is EADIYQTPRYLVIGTGKKITLECSQTMGHDKMYWYQQDPGMELHLIHYSYGVNSTEKGDLSSESTVSRIRTEHFPLTLESARPSHTSQYLCASSEAGGTDNSPLHFGNGTRLTVT.

The rearrangement joins TRBV7-2 to TRBJ2-7; 14 bases align to TRBD2. CDR3 length equals 18 residues. V dropped 0 bases and J dropped 3; count of bases not matched to a gene: 7. The germline CDR1 and CDR2 sequences are SGHTA and FQGNSA. Here the CDR3 DNA reads TGTGCCAGCAGCTTAGCAAGGACTAGCGGGGGGAGTTACTACGAGCAGTACTTC. Translated: CASSLARTSGGSYYEQYF.

Turning to this clone: This sample also contains other DNA sequences that code for the same CDR3. The chain has TRBV5-6 and TRBJ2-7, with D perhaps TRBD2 (5 bases). The germline V and J ends were trimmed by 2 bases and 0 bases, with 6 bases remaining between them. The CDR3 contains 13 residues. Germline assignment: CDR1 SGHDT and CDR2 YYEEEE. The CDR3 here is CASSFRDSYEQYF. The CDR3 nucleotides read TGTGCCAGCAGCTTTCGGGACTCCTACGAGCAGTACTTC.

CDR3 in DNA: TGTGCCAGCAGCGTAGACGCCGGGACAGGGTCACTTCACTACACCTTC. Its protein is CASSVDAGTGSLHYTF. The V gene is TRBV9, the J gene TRBJ1-2; 9 positions match TRBD1. The CDR3 is 16 amino acids. After removal of 0 bases from V and 10 bases from J, the junction contained 13 bases not matched to a gene. CDR1 is SGDLS, CDR2 YYNGEE, per germline.

This clone has only one observation. The chain links TRBV7-9 to TRBJ2-2; D unresolved. V lost 4 bases, J lost 8 bases, and 8 bases lay in between. Germline loops: CDR1 SEHNR, CDR2 FQNEAQ (reference sequence). The CDR3 covers 12 residues. The CDR3 coding sequence is TGTGCCAGCAGCTGTCCTGCGGGGGAGCTGTTTTTT. It codes for CASSCPAGELFF.

The genes are TRBV28 and TRBJ1-2; D possibly corresponds to TRBD1 (5 bases). CDR3 length: 15 residues. Between the trimmed V and J ends, which lost 5 bases and 5 bases, there was a span of 18 bases. CDR1 is MDHEN, CDR2 SYDVKM, per germline. CDR3 residues: CASSLIWDGGYGYTF. The CDR3 region has the DNA TGTGCCAGCAGTCTAATATGGGACGGGGGGTATGGCTACACCTTC.

The chain couples TRBV6-8 to TRBJ1-6, with TRBD1 identical over 9 bases. V lost 2 bases to trimming and J lost 4 bases; unmatched junction nucleotides: 15. Germline-derived CDR1 and CDR2 are MNHGY and SAAAGT. The CDR3 is 20 amino acids. The CDR3 reads CASSYGHRGPPNIYNSPLHF. In nucleotides, the CDR3 is TGTGCCAGCAGTTACGGTCACAGGGGGCCCCCAAATATTTATAATTCACCCCTCCACTTT.

This chain uses TRBV27 with TRBJ2-5; TRBD2 might be the D (6 bases). The CDR3 loop spans 18 amino acids. Germline loops: CDR1 MNHEY, CDR2 SMNVEV (reference sequence). The ends were cut back, 6 bases at V and 3 bases at J, with 26 bases in the middle. This CDR3 is CASSPTPPSPGTEETQYF. DNA of the CDR3: TGTGCCAGCAGCCCGACCCCCCCCTCGCCCGGGACTGAAGAGACCCAGTACTTC.

Of note for this clone: Other DNA sequences within the sample encode an identical CDR3. The chain has TRBV28 and TRBJ1-5; TRBD1 agrees at 9 bases. Trimming took 6 bases from V and 5 from J; bases not matched to a gene: 5. The CDR3 consists of 14 residues. From germline, CDR1 is MDHEN and CDR2 SYDVKM. CDR3 DNA: TGTGCCAGCAGCCCTGGGACAGGGTATCAGCCCCAGCATTTT. Protein: CASSPGTGYQPQHF. Looking up the rest from reference TRBV28 and TRBJ1-5 gives the full variable domain: DVKVTQSSRYLVKRTGEKVFLECVQDMDHENMFWYRQDPGLGLRLIYFSYDVKMKEKGDIPEGYSVSREKKERFSLILESASTNQTSMYLCASSPGTGYQPQHFGDGTRLSIL.

V gene TRBV27 combines with J gene TRBJ1-1; D is unclear. With 4 bases removed from V and 0 bases from J, the gap between germline ends came to 12 bases. The CDR3 totals 15 residues. Germline CDR1 is MNHEY and CDR2 is SMNVEV (reference sequence). For the CDR3, the DNA is TGTGCCAGCAGTTCCCAGGTGGAGGTGAACACTGAAGCTTTCTTT. Amino acids: CASSSQVEVNTEAFF.

This clone was observed once. This CDR3 is CASSEWSASRGEQFF. The CDR3 DNA reads TGTGCCAGCAGTGAATGGTCGGCCTCCAGGGGTGAGCAGTTCTTC. V and J are TRBV2 and TRBJ2-1, with D possibly TRBD1 on 6 matching bases. CDR3 length: 15 amino acids. Trimming shortened V by 2 bases and J by 9 bases, and 17 bases separated the two germline ends. Germline V lookup: CDR1 SNHLY, CDR2 FYNNEI.

The chain carries TRBV7-9 and TRBJ1-4; TRBD1 matches 9 bases. Germline CDR1 reads SEHNR; CDR2 reads FQNEAQ (reference sequence). V gave up 1 base and J gave up 8 bases; unmatched junction bases: 8. The CDR3 is made up of 16 amino acids. Written as DNA, the CDR3 is TGTGCCAGCAGCTTAGGGACAGGGGACCGGGGGGAAAAACTGTTTTTT. It yields the protein CASSLGTGDRGEKLFF.

The chain combines TRBV21-1 with TRBJ1-2; the table's D gene call, TRBD1, was not cross checked with the DNA. TRBV21-1 is classified as a pseudogene. CDR3 size: 15 residues. In DNA form, the CDR3 reads TGTGCCAGCAGCAAAGGGGGGACAGTTAACTATGGCTACACCTTC. It translates to CASSKGGTVNYGYTF.

This rearrangement joins TRBV19 to TRBJ2-1; 11 bases line up with TRBD2. Unmatched junction bases numbered 10, after V lost 9 bases and J lost 6 bases. The CDR3 is made up of 15 amino acids. From germline, CDR1 is LNHDA and CDR2 SQIVND (reference sequence). The CDR3 loop reads CASTYTTSGVNEQFF. CDR3 in DNA: TGTGCCAGCACGTATACGACTAGCGGGGTCAATGAGCAGTTCTTC.

This clone was seen a few times. The chain has TRBV5-4 and TRBJ2-5; possible D gene TRBD2, 5 bases. The better agreement between TRBJ2-7 and the DNA end casts doubt on the J call. The CDR3 runs to 14 residues. CDR1 and CDR2 (germline): SGHNT, YYREEE (reference sequence). CDR3 nucleotides: TGTGCCAGCAGCCGGAGGACCAGCTCCTACGAGCAGTACTTC. The encoded protein is CASSRRTSSYEQYF.